This T cell receptor (beta chain) was recorded in a study of blood T cell repertoires in COVID-19 (dated by TCRdb to 2020 to 2021). Regarding the research as a whole: Samples covering the acute and convalescent phases of COVID-19 were provided by collaborators in the United States, Italy and Spain. The prospective study material was composed of cDNA or gDNA derived from T cells, B-cell-depleted T cells, or PBMCs. The dataset comprised deeply sampled blood TCRbeta repertoires from subjects exposed to, actively infected with, or recovered from COVID-19. A freely available public database, intended as a resource for researchers studying the immune response to SARS-CoV-2, is where the repertoires were released. The samples were drawn from two sources: the first 160 participants of the ongoing ImmuneRACE study, and over 950 subjects contributed by 6 global collaborators. Nearly every sample came with metadata listing a de-identified subject ID, COVID-19 status, age in years and sex. HLA class I and class II types, where available, came from metadata supplied by the sample provider rather than from assay-based typing. Study-level results and caveats: The quantity of clinical and demographic metadata differed by source and by participant and was supplied without curation.

Of note for this clone: The antigen it recognizes is unknown. There are no base qualities to consult, and no much larger clone falls within one base.

TCRbeta CDR3 regions were amplified from genomic DNA using the immunoSEQ Assay, a bias-controlled multiplex PCR. As for how the authors treated the data: The number of nucleated cells in each sample was estimated from the amplification of reference gene primers within the assay. Sequence reads were collapsed and filtered to measure the absolute abundance of every unique TCRbeta CDR3 rearrangement. For each sample, productive Simpson clonality was calculated as the square root of Simpson's diversity index over productive rearrangements. Not all clones reach the TCRdb copy of this immuneACCESS table, which keeps in-frame sequences only. Checked studies attribute under half of the gap to unresolved V genes and leave the rest unexplained. V, J and clone size derive from that table, while D and trimming were established from the DNA sequence. The sample table lists about 190,000 clones, roughly 79% of them with a count of one. Of the sample, 15% to 20% is held by the ten largest clones.

Whole blood was collected in K2EDTA tubes by collaborating institutions according to the institutions' own protocols. Collaborator samples were shipped for TCRbeta analysis as frozen whole blood, isolated PBMCs, or DNA extracted from either sample type. From the cysteine through the phenylalanine, the CDR3 covers 18 amino acids. Of the read, only the CDR3 DNA is kept; its 54 bases are in frame from base 1. The germline V end is reduced by 0 bases and the J end by 4 bases; junction bases left unmatched: 10. The source material was peripheral blood. The TCR was taken from a man between 60 and 75 years old with active or convalescent COVID-19. The chain joins TRBV5-3 to TRBJ2-5; 12 nucleotides in the junction match TRBD2. TRBV5-3 has ORF status, its function being uncertain. The CDR3 reads CARSLARPSGRERETQYF. The DNA sequence follows: TGTGCCAGAAGCTTGGCTCGGCCTAGCGGGAGGGAAAGAGAGACCCAGTACTTC.